This TCR beta chain was obtained from a study of blood T cells in healthy people across ages. Study at large: There was about one barcoded beta molecule captured by template switching per two T cells. Findings of the study overall: Older age coincided with a roughly linear decline in TCR beta diversity per million T cells.

A sample-barcoded 5' primer and a J-beta primer mix were used in a second PCR of about 7 to 12 cycles. Every sample gave at least 3 million paired-end reads containing CDR3. TCRdb re-called the 5' RACE reads with MiXCR, one entry per CDR3 protein. The sample comprises 650,000 to 700,000 distinct CDR3 sequences, roughly 32% of which are singletons, and 15% rests with the top ten. The germline CDR1 and CDR2 sequences are MNHNY and SVGAGI (reference sequence). Germline trimming cut 5 bases from V and 8 bases from J; bases unmatched to any gene: 12. This CDR3 is built from 15 residues. With respect to this clonotype: The antigen is undetermined.

The donors, all healthy, were Caucasians living in Russia, aged about 6 to 95. Sequencing was done on a sample of blood. The sequence was collected from a woman older than 75 in good health. This chain uses TRBV6-6 with TRBJ1-2, with 9 bases fitting TRBD1. The CDR3 region is CASSLPTTGGGGYTF. DNA for the CDR3: TGTGCCAGCAGTCTACCCACAACAGGGGGCGGAGGCTACACCTTC.